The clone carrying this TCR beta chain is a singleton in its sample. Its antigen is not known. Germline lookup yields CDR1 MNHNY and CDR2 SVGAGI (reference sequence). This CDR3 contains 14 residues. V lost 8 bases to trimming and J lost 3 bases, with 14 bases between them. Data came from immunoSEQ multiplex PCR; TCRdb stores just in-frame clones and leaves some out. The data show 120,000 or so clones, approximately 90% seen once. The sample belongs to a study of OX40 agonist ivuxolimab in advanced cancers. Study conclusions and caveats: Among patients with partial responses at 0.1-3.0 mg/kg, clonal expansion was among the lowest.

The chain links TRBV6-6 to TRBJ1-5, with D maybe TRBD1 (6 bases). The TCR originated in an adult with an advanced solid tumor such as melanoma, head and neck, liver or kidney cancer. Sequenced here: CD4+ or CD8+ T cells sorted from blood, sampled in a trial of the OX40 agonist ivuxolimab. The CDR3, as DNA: TGTGCCAGCTCCCTCAGGGGTCACAATCAGCCCCAGCATTTT. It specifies CASSLRGHNQPQHF.